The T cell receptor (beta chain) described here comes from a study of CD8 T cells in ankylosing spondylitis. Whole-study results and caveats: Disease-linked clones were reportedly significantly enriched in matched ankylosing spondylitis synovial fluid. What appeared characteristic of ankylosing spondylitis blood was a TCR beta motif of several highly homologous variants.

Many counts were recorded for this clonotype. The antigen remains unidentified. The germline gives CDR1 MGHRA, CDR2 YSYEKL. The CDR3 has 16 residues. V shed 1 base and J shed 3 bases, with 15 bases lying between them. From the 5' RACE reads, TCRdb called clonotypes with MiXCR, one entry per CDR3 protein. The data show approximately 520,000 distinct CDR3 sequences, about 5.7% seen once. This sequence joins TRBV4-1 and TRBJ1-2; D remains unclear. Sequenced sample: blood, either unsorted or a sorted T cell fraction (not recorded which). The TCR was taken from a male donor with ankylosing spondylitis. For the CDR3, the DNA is TGCGCCAGCAGCCAAGGCCCGGGGAGACACTACTATGGCTACACCTTC. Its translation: CASSQGPGRHYYGYTF.